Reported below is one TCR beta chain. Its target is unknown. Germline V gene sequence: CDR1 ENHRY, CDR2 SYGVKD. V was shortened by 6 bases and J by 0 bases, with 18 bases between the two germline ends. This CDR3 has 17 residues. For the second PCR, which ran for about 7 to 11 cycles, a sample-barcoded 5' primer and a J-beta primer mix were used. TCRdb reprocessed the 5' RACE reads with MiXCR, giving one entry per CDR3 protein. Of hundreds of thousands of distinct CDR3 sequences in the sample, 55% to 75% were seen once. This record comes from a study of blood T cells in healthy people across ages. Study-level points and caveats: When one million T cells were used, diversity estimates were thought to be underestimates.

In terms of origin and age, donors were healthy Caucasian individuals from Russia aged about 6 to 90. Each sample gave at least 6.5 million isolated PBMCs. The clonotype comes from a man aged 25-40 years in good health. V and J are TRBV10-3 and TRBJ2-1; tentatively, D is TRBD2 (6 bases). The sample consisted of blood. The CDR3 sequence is CAIRPQDGRGSYNEQFF. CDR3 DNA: TGTGCCATCAGACCTCAGGACGGGAGAGGCTCCTACAATGAGCAGTTCTTC.